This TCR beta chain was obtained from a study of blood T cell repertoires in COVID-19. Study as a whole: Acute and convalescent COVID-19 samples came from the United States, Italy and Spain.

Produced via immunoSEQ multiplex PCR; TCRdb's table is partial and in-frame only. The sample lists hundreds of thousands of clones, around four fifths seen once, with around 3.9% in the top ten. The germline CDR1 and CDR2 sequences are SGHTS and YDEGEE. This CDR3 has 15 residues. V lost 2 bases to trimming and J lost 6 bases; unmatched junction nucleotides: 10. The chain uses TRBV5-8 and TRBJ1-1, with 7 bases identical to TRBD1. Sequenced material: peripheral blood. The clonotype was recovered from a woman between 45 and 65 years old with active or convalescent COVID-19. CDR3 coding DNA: TGTGCCAGCAGCTTTCAGACAGGGTGGGATTCTGAAGCTTTCTTT. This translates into CASSFQTGWDSEAFF.